These 17 T cell receptor beta chains originate from one sample sequenced in a study of spatial heterogeneity in lung cancer. Specified time point: sample taken at primary tumor resection. In TCRdb, the 5' RACE reads were re-called with MiXCR into one record per CDR3 protein. Among about 22,000 distinct CDR3 sequences, over 4.5% were seen once, and the ten largest hold over 30%. The specimen was PBMCs, collected at surgery. These receptors came from a male donor with early-stage non-small cell lung cancer.

This clonotype was counted at least ten times. The chain employs TRBV27 and TRBJ2-7, with D perhaps TRBD1 (6 bases). CDR3 length: 14 amino acids. V lost 7 bases to trimming and J lost 2 bases, with 15 bases between them. Germline V CDR1 and CDR2: MNHEY, SMNVEV (reference sequence). CDR3 DNA: TGTGCCAGCATATCGGGGACACCAACCTACGAGCAGTACTTC. It is translated as CASISGTPTYEQYF.

This clonotype showed up just a few times. V gene TRBV7-9 combines with J gene TRBJ2-5, with D uncertain. The V end lost 6 bases, the J end lost 1 base, and 15 bases lay between the germline ends. The CDR3 is 15 amino acids. Germline V CDR1 and CDR2: SEHNR, FQNEAQ (reference sequence). The CDR3 region is CASSAPFGSQETQYF. CDR3 DNA: TGTGCCAGCAGTGCCCCGTTCGGGTCCCAAGAGACCCAGTACTTC.

There are a few counts of this clonotype. A junction end diverges from the germline sequence, so it may reflect a read error. V usage is TRBV18 and J usage is TRBJ2-3; 7 nucleotides align to TRBD2. The germline V gene has CDR1 KGHSH and CDR2 LQKENI. This CDR3 comprises 15 residues. CDR3: CVSSRTGGRPDTQYF. The CDR3 region has the DNA TGTGTCAGCTCACGTACTGGCGGGAGACCAGATACGCAGTATTTT.

The rearrangement joins TRBV7-9 to TRBJ1-6, with D possibly matching TRBD1 (6 bases). Trimming shortened V by 5 bases and J by 9 bases, and 11 bases separated the two germline ends. Germline V lookup: CDR1 SEHNR, CDR2 FQNEAQ (reference sequence). The CDR3 spans 13 residues. Here the CDR3 reads CASSPGTSSPLHF. The CDR3 nucleotides are TGTGCCAGCAGCCCCGGGACATCTTCACCCCTCCACTTT. Full variable domain (rest looked up from reference TRBV7-9 and TRBJ1-6): DTGVSQNPRHKITKRGQNVTFRCDPISEHNRLYWYRQTLGQGPEFLTYFQNEAQLEKSRLLSDRFSAERPKGSFSTLEIQRTEQGDSAMYLCASSPGTSSPLHFGNGTRLTVT.

This clonotype is labeled medium-sized. The chain recombines TRBV6-2 or TRBV6-3 with TRBJ2-4; D perhaps matches TRBD1 (5 bases). V gave up 0 bases and J gave up 8 bases, with 5 bases separating them. This CDR3 has 12 amino acids. CDR1 and CDR2 (germline): MNHEY, SVGEGT. The CDR3 spells CASSYSGDIQYF. In DNA form, the CDR3 reads TGTGCCAGCAGTTACTCAGGGGACATTCAGTACTTC.

This clonotype is categorized as medium-sized. The chain couples TRBV7-2 to TRBJ2-1; D not resolved. V shed 9 bases and J shed 5 bases, with 5 bases lying between them. This CDR3 contains 10 residues. CDR1 is SGHTA, CDR2 FQGNSA, per germline. The CDR3 DNA is TGTGCCAGACCCCACAATGAGCAGTTCTTC. Encoded protein: CARPHNEQFF.

The V gene is TRBV3-1, the J gene TRBJ1-1; TRBD1 is a possible D gene (5 bases). The germline V and J ends were trimmed by 1 base and 1 base, with 13 bases remaining between them. CDR1 LGHDT and CDR2 YNNKEL come from the germline V gene (reference sequence). This CDR3 comprises 16 residues. CDR3 sequence reads: CASSQGRGTSNTEAFF. As DNA, the CDR3 is TGTGCCAGCAGCCAAGGGAGAGGGACCTCGAACACTGAAGCTTTCTTT.

This sequence joins TRBV28 and TRBJ2-7; possibly TRBD1 for D (6 bases). V was cut by 3 bases and J by 2 bases, with 17 bases left in between. Looked up from germline, CDR1 is MDHEN and CDR2 is SYDVKM. This CDR3 has 16 residues. Here the CDR3 DNA reads TGTGCCAGCAGTTTTGCCCTCGACAGGCTAACCTACGAGCAGTACTTC. It encodes CASSFALDRLTYEQYF. Filled out from reference TRBV28 and TRBJ2-7, the complete variable domain reads DVKVTQSSRYLVKRTGEKVFLECVQDMDHENMFWYRQDPGLGLRLIYFSYDVKMKEKGDIPEGYSVSREKKERFSLILESASTNQTSMYLCASSFALDRLTYEQYFGPGTRLTVT.

The chain carries TRBV5-1 and TRBJ2-7; D tentatively fits TRBD1 or TRBD2 (5 bases each). Germline CDR1 is SGHRS and CDR2 is YFSETQ. This CDR3 has 14 amino acids. The V end was cut by 2 bases, the J end by 3 bases, with 12 bases between. The CDR3: CASSFRDGFYEQYF. CDR3 nucleotide sequence: TGCGCCAGCAGCTTTCGGGACGGTTTCTACGAGCAGTACTTC.

V is TRBV7-8 and J is TRBJ1-5; perhaps TRBD1 as D (6 bases). This CDR3 contains 15 residues. Germline CDR1 reads SGHVS; CDR2 reads FQNEAQ. Trimming cost V 5 bases and J 0 bases, with 11 bases left between them. The CDR3 DNA is TGTGCCAGCAGCGTCCGGGACACTAGCAATCAGCCCCAGCATTTT. Translating gives CASSVRDTSNQPQHF.

The sample holds many counts of this clonotype. The chain carries TRBV27 and TRBJ2-2, with 14 bases identical to TRBD2. Germline V lookup: CDR1 MNHEY, CDR2 SMNVEV (reference sequence). The CDR3 consists of 17 residues. V was pared by 0 bases and J by 11 bases, with 8 bases of the junction left unmatched. In DNA form, the CDR3 reads TGTGCCAGCAGTTTATCGCAGGGGACTAGCGGGAGTGTAGAGCTGTTTTTT. This sequence encodes CASSLSQGTSGSVELFF.

This clonotype was observed many times. The rearrangement uses TRBV5-1 and TRBJ1-2; 9 nucleotides match TRBD1. The CDR3 loop spans 14 amino acids. Trimming removed 6 bases from V and 4 bases from J; junction bases left unmatched: 7. Germline V gene sequence: CDR1 SGHRS, CDR2 YFSETQ. For the CDR3, the DNA is TGCGCCAGCACCGAGGACAGGGGCGGCTATGGCTACACCTTC. Its translation is CASTEDRGGYGYTF.

This clonotype was picked up many times. The rearrangement joins TRBV20-1 to TRBJ1-2; perhaps TRBD1 as D (6 bases). CDR3 size: 13 residues. V dropped 6 bases and J dropped 6 bases, with 17 bases sitting between them. Germline values: CDR1 DFQATT, CDR2 SNEGSKA (reference sequence). CDR3 protein: CSANPGENDGYTF. For the CDR3, the DNA is TGCAGTGCCAACCCAGGGGAGAACGATGGCTACACCTTC.

This clonotype was observed at least ten times. This chain joins TRBV5-1 and TRBJ2-5; 14 bases agree with TRBD2. Germline lookup yields CDR1 SGHRS and CDR2 YFSETQ. Trimming removed 3 bases from V and 6 bases from J; junction bases left unmatched: 10. The CDR3 contains 17 residues. The CDR3 here is CASSSGLAGEGTKTQYF. The CDR3 DNA sequence: TGCGCCAGCAGCTCGGGACTAGCGGGAGAGGGGACGAAGACCCAGTACTTC.

The chain links TRBV11-3 to TRBJ2-5; D not certain. Per germline, CDR1 SGHNT and CDR2 YENEEA. The V end was cut by 3 bases, the J end by 5 bases, with 10 bases between. This CDR3 spans 13 amino acids. CDR3: CASSLKGHETQYF. In nucleotides, the CDR3 is TGTGCCAGCAGCTTGAAAGGGCACGAGACCCAGTACTTC.

This clonotype was picked up many times. The rearrangement uses TRBV7-8 and TRBJ2-1, with TRBD2 identical over 10 bases. The CDR3 length is 15 residues. V trimming: 2 bases; J trimming: 6 bases; junction bases outside the gene matches: 4. The germline gives CDR1 SGHVS, CDR2 FQNEAQ. The CDR3 protein is CASSLRLAGVNEQFF. The CDR3, as DNA: TGTGCCAGCAGCTTACGGCTAGCGGGAGTCAATGAGCAGTTCTTC.

This clonotype has ten or more counts. The J gene is TRBJ1-5, the V gene TRBV7-2; D call uncertain. The ends were cut back, 5 bases at V and 2 bases at J, with 7 bases in the middle. The CDR3 length is 13 residues. Germline values: CDR1 SGHTA, CDR2 FQGNSA. The CDR3 nucleotides are TGTGCCAGCAGCCAGGAACGCAATCAGCCCCAGCATTTT. Protein sequence: CASSQERNQPQHF.